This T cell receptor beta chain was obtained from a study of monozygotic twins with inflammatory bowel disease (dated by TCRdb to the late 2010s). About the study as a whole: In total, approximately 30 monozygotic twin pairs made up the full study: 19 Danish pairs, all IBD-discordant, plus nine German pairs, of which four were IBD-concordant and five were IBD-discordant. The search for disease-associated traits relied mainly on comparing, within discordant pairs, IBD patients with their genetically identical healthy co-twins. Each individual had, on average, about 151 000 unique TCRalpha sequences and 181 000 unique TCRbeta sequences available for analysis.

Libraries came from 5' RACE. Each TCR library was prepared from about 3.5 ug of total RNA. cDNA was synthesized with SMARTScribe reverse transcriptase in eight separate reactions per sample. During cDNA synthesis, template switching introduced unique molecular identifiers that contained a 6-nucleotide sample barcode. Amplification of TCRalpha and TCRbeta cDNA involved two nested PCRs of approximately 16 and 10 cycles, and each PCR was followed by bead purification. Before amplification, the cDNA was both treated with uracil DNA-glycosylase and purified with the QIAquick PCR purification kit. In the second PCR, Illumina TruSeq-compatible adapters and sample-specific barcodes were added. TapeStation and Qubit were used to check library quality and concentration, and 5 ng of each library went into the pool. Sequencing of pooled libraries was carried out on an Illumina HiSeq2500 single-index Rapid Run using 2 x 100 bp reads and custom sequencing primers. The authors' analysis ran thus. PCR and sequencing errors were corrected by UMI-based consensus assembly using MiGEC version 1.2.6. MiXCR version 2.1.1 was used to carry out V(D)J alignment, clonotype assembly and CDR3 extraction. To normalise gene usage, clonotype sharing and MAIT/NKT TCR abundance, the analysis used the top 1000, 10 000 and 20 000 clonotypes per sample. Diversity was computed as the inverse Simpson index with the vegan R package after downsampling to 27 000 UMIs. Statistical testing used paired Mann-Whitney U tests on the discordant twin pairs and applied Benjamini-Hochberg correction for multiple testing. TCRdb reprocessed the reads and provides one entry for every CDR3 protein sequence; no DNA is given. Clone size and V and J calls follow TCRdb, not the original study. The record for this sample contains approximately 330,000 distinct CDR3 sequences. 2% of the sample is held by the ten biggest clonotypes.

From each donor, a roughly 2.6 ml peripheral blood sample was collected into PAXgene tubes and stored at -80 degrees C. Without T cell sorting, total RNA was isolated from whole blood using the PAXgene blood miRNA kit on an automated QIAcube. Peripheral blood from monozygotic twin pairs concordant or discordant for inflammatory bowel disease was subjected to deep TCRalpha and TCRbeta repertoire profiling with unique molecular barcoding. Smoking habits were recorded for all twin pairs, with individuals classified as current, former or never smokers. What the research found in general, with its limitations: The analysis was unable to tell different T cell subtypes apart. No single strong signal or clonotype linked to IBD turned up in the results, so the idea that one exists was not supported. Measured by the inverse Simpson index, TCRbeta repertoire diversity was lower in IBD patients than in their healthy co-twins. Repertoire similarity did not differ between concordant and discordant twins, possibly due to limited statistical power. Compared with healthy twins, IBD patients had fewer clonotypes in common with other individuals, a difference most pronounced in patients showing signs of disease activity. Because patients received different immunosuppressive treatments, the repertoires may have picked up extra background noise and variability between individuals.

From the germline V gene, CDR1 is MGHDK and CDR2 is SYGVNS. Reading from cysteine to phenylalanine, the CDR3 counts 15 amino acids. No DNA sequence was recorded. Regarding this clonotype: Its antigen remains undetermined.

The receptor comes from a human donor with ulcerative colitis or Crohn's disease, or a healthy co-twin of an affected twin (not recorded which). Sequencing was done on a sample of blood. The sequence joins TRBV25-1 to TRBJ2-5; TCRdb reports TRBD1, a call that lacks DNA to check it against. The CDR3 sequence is CASSEKRGLGETQYF.